The clone carrying this TCR beta chain was detected a few times. The antigen is not known. The sample belongs to a study of vaccination effects on CD4 cells after COVID-19. Germline V gene data show CDR1 as KGHSH and CDR2 as LQKENI. This CDR3 is built from 15 residues. The ends lost 4 bases at V and 6 bases at J; junction bases unmatched: 4. When around 10 days of culture had elapsed, CD4+ T cells were isolated. All vaccine recipients tested negative for nucleocapsid antibodies and had never contracted SARS-CoV-2 infection. Half-medium exchanges with IL-2 medium took place on days 3 and 7. Clones were sequenced by immunoSEQ multiplex PCR, and TCRdb holds only the in-frame ones, with some missing. Among about 48,000 clones listed, 67% were seen once.

The chain recombines TRBV18 with TRBJ1-5, with TRBD1 matching 12 bases. This clonotype was sampled from a human donor who received a COVID-19 vaccine. The sequencing here drew on CD4+ T cells from PBMCs cultured without peptide, taken before COVID-19 vaccination. The CDR3 protein is CASSQGQGAGQPQHF. The CDR3 coding sequence is TGTGCCAGCTCACAGGGACAGGGGGCTGGTCAGCCCCAGCATTTT.